The 19 T cell receptor beta chains below were found in one sample sequenced in a study of cytomegalovirus exposure and HLA in healthy donors. Use of 60 Vbeta and 13 Jbeta primers characterized the PCR. Using immunoSEQ multiplex PCR, the repertoire was profiled, and TCRdb retains in-frame clones only, with some absent. The sample shows 95,000 to 100,000 clones, roughly a tenth of them seen only once. Input material: PBMCs. The receptors were sampled from a man between 45 and 60 years old in good health and CMV-seropositive.

The chain uses TRBV6-1 and TRBJ1-1; D is undetermined. The V end was cut by 8 bases, the J end by 7 bases, with 11 bases between. CDR1 is MNHNS, CDR2 SASEGT, per germline. This CDR3 region has 11 residues. This chain's CDR3 is CASGGPNEAFF. CDR3 DNA: TGTGCCAGCGGAGGCCCCAATGAAGCTTTCTTT.

This clone occurred a few times. The V and J genes are TRBV11-2 and TRBJ2-7; TRBD2 agrees at 8 bases. J lost 6 bases, V lost 4 bases, and 5 bases had no gene match. Germline values: CDR1 SGHAT, CDR2 FQNNGV. The CDR3 is made up of 13 amino acids. The CDR3 protein is CASSWERGGEQYF. The CDR3 coding sequence is TGTGCCAGCAGCTGGGAACGGGGGGGCGAGCAGTACTTC.

The chain couples TRBV5-4 to TRBJ1-4; 10 positions agree with TRBD1. The length of the CDR3 is 14 residues. The V gene end was trimmed by 0 bases and the J gene end by 8 bases; junction bases not matched to a gene: 1. Germline CDR1 and CDR2: SGHNT and YYREEE (reference sequence). The CDR3 DNA sequence: TGTGCCAGCAGCTTGGGGACAGGGGGGGAAAAACTGTTTTTT. Translated, it gives CASSLGTGGEKLFF. The full variable domain, in which reference TRBV5-4 and TRBJ1-4 provide the parts outside the CDR3, is ETGVTQSPTHLIKTRGQQVTLRCSSQSGHNTVSWYQQALGQGPQFIFQYYREEENGRGNFPPRFSGLQFPNYSSELNVNALELDDSALYLCASSLGTGGEKLFFGSGTQLSVL.

This clone was recorded a few times. The V gene is TRBV27, the J gene TRBJ1-5, with unresolved D. This CDR3 region has 13 residues. Deletions cut 2 bases from V and 4 bases from J, with 6 bases between. Germline V lookup: CDR1 MNHEY, CDR2 SMNVEV (reference sequence). CDR3 in DNA: TGTGCCAGCAGTTTAGGGAGTAATCAGCCCCAGCATTTT. Residues: CASSLGSNQPQHF.

A remark on this clone: Given the absence of the conserved phenylalanine or tryptophan at the CDR3 end, a read error is likely. This chain uses TRBV6-6 with TRBJ1-5, with 8 nucleotides matching TRBD1. CDR3 length: 13 residues. Germline trimming cut 6 bases from V and 7 bases from J; bases unmatched to any gene: 5. Germline CDR1 and CDR2: MNHNY and SVGAGI (reference sequence). The CDR3 protein is CASRLTGDQPQHV. The CDR3 DNA follows: TGTGCCAGCAGGCTGACAGGGGACCAGCCCCAGCATGTT.

This clone has more than one count but fewer than ten. The rearrangement uses TRBV13 and TRBJ1-2, with D tentatively TRBD1 (5 bases). The CDR3 length is 11 residues. V gave up 3 bases and J gave up 6 bases, with 5 bases separating them. CDR1 is PRHDT, CDR2 FYEKMQ, per germline (reference sequence). Here the CDR3 reads CASSFRDGYTF. DNA for the CDR3: TGTGCCAGCAGCTTCAGGGATGGCTACACCTTC.

The sample holds a few counts of this clone. The chain uses TRBV18 and TRBJ1-5; D is unclear. V lost 4 bases and J 3 bases, leaving 16 bases between the germline ends. The germline CDR1 and CDR2 sequences are KGHSH and LQKENI. The CDR3 totals 16 residues. This chain's CDR3 is CASSLSPTGSNQPQHF. The CDR3 region has the DNA TGTGCCAGCTCACTCTCCCCGACGGGGTCCAATCAGCCCCAGCATTTT.

There are a few counts of this clone. The CDR3 bases are TGTGCCAGCAGCTTAACGGCCCCTCTAGCGGGAGATGATAACGAGCAGTACTTC. This codes for CASSLTAPLAGDDNEQYF. This chain joins TRBV7-3 and TRBJ2-7, with 10 bases matching TRBD2. The length of the CDR3 is 18 residues. J was trimmed by 5 bases and V by 0 bases; bases with no gene match: 13. Germline-derived CDR1 and CDR2 are SGHTA and FQGTGA.

In this sample, this clone turned up a few times. The chain joins TRBV19 to TRBJ2-2; the D gene is possibly TRBD2 (5 bases). The germline gives CDR1 LNHDA, CDR2 SQIVND (reference sequence). The germline V and J ends were trimmed by 0 bases and 7 bases, with 9 bases remaining between them. This CDR3 has 14 residues. Here the CDR3 DNA reads TGTGCCAGTAGTATAGAAACTAGTCGCGGGGAGCTGTTTTTT. Its translation is CASSIETSRGELFF. The whole variable domain, remainder taken from reference TRBV19 and TRBJ2-2, is DGGITQSPKYLFRKEGQNVTLSCEQNLNHDAMYWYRQDPGQGLRLIYYSQIVNDFQKGDIAEGYSVSREKKESFPLTVTSAQKNPTAFYLCASSIETSRGELFFGEGSRLTVL.

The chain has TRBV7-9 and TRBJ2-5, with 7 positions matching TRBD2. Trimming removed 9 bases from V and 1 base from J; junction bases left unmatched: 5. The CDR3 is made up of 13 amino acids. The germline V gene has CDR1 SEHNR and CDR2 FQNEAQ (reference sequence). CDR3 in amino acids: CASLGGSQETQYF. In DNA, the CDR3 is TGTGCCAGTCTGGGGGGGAGCCAAGAGACCCAGTACTTC.

This chain's CDR3 is CASSLGFAGSYEQYF. CDR3 DNA: TGTGCCAGCAGTTTAGGCTTTGCCGGGAGCTACGAGCAGTACTTC. The chain joins TRBV27 to TRBJ2-7; D is possibly TRBD2 (6 bases). Germline-derived CDR1 and CDR2 are MNHEY and SMNVEV (reference sequence). The CDR3 runs 15 residues. V was cut by 2 bases and J by 3 bases, with 14 bases left in between.

This clone was seen a few times. The chain employs TRBV9 and TRBJ1-5; the D gene is possibly TRBD1 (5 bases). The germline V and J ends were trimmed by 0 bases and 0 bases, with 7 bases remaining between them. The CDR3 spans 15 residues. Germline V gives CDR1 SGDLS, CDR2 YYNGEE. Here the CDR3 reads CASSVGRDSNQPQHF. CDR3 coding DNA: TGTGCCAGCAGCGTAGGCAGGGATAGCAATCAGCCCCAGCATTTT. The full variable domain, in which reference TRBV9 and TRBJ1-5 provide the parts outside the CDR3, is DSGVTQTPKHLITATGQRVTLRCSPRSGDLSVYWYQQSLDQGLQFLIQYYNGEERAKGNILERFSAQQFPDLHSELNLSSLELGDSALYFCASSVGRDSNQPQHFGDGTRLSIL.

This clone was counted at least ten times. This chain joins TRBV6-5 and TRBJ2-2; either TRBD1 or TRBD2 may supply D (6 bases each). This CDR3 contains 16 residues. The germline CDR1 and CDR2 sequences are MNHEY and SVGAGI. V was clipped by 6 bases and J by 5 bases, with 19 bases between them. CDR3 sequence: CASRYGGGLKTGELFF. The CDR3 DNA is TGTGCCAGCAGATACGGGGGCGGGTTGAAGACCGGGGAGCTGTTTTTT.

CDR3 protein: CASSQRYRDYNYNEQFF. The CDR3 nucleotides read TGCGCCAGCAGCCAAAGATACCGGGACTATAACTACAATGAGCAGTTCTTC. The rearrangement joins TRBV4-1 to TRBJ2-1, with 7 bases matching TRBD2. Germline-derived CDR1 and CDR2 are MGHRA and YSYEKL. V shed 2 bases, J shed 3 bases, and the junction held 10 bases outside the gene matches. This CDR3 is 17 amino acids long.

This clone was detected a few times. The chain couples TRBV6-1 to TRBJ2-5; maybe TRBD1 (5 bases). The V and J ends lost 4 bases and 2 bases respectively, with 17 bases between them. The germline gives CDR1 MNHNS, CDR2 SASEGT. The CDR3 runs 16 residues. The CDR3 DNA follows: TGTGCCAGCAGTGGGCCGTGGGCAGGGCTACAAGAGACCCAGTACTTC. This codes for CASSGPWAGLQETQYF.

This chain links TRBV6-6 with TRBJ2-7; TRBD2 might be the D (6 bases). V was pared by 2 bases and J by 4 bases, with 18 bases between. The CDR3 loop spans 16 amino acids. CDR1 is MNHNY, CDR2 SVGAGI, per germline (reference sequence). This CDR3 is CASSYPGTALGYEQYF. The CDR3 DNA follows: TGTGCCAGCAGTTACCCGGGGACTGCGCTGGGGTACGAGCAGTACTTC.

This clone has a handful of counts. V usage is TRBV4-2 and J usage is TRBJ1-2, with a weak D call TRBD1 (6 bases). The V end lost 3 bases, the J end lost 6 bases, and 17 bases lay between the germline ends. Germline CDR1 reads LGHNA; CDR2 reads YNFKEQ. The CDR3 has 15 residues. As DNA, the CDR3 is TGTGCCAGCAGCCAGAGCTGGAAGGGGGTCGATGGCTACACCTTC. This translates into CASSQSWKGVDGYTF.

This clone was detected a few times. The rearrangement links TRBV11-2 to TRBJ2-7, with D tentatively TRBD1 (6 bases). The germline V and J ends were trimmed by 1 base and 2 bases, with 12 bases remaining between them. Per the germline V gene, CDR1 is SGHAT and CDR2 is FQNNGV. CDR3 size: 15 residues. CDR3 bases: TGTGCCAGCAGCTTAGCAGGGGCCCTTACCTACGAGCAGTACTTC. It codes for CASSLAGALTYEQYF.

V and J are TRBV27 and TRBJ2-3; tentatively, D is TRBD2 (6 bases). CDR3 size: 17 residues. CDR1 MNHEY and CDR2 SMNVEV come from the germline V gene (reference sequence). V dropped 5 bases and J dropped 0 bases, with 18 bases sitting between them. CDR3: CASSPGTFLFSTDTQYF. In nucleotides, the CDR3 is TGTGCCAGCAGTCCCGGGACTTTCCTCTTTAGCACAGATACGCAGTATTTT.